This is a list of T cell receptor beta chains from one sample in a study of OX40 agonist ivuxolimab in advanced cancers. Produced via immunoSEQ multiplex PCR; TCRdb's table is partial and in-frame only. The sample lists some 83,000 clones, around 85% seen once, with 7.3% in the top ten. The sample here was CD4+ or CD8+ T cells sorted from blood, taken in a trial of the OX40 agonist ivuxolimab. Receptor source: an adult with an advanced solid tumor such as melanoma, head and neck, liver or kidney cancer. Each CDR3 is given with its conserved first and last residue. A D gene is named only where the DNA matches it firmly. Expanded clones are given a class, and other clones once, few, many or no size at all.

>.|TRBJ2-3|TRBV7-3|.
TGTGCCAGCAGCTGGAAGCCCACAGATACGCAGTATTTT
CASSWKPTDTQYF
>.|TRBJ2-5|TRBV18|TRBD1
TGTGCCAGCTCACCGTTACCTATCCGGACAGGGACGACCCAGTACTTC
CASSPLPIRTGTTQYF
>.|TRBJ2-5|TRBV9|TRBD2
TGTGCCAGCAGCGTTGTAGCGGGGGCGCAGCAAGAGACCCAGTACTTC
CASSVVAGAQQETQYF
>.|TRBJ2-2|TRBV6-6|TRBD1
TGTGCCAGCAGAAAGGGACAGGGCACCGGGGAGCTGTTTTTT
CASRKGQGTGELFF
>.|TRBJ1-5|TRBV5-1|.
TGCGCCAGCAGCTTGGGTCCGGCAGGGAATCAGCCCCAGCATTTT
CASSLGPAGNQPQHF
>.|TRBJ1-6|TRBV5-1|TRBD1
TGCGCCAGCAGCGACTTACCGCTACAGGGGAATAATTCACCCCTCCACTTT
CASSDLPLQGNNSPLHF
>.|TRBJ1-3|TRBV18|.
TGTGCCAGCTCATTAACGACAGGCCGAAACTCTGGAAACACCATATATTTT
CASSLTTGRNSGNTIYF
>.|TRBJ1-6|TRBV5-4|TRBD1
TGTGCCAGCAGTTTTACAGGGGGCGGATCACCCCTCCACTTT
CASSFTGGGSPLHF
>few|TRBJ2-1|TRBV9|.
TGTGCCAGCAGCGTCGGTCATAGCGGCCCTAATGAGCAGTTCTTC
CASSVGHSGPNEQFF
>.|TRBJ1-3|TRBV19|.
TGTGCCAGTAGTGCGGCACAACGGTCTGGAAACACCATATATTTT
CASSAAQRSGNTIYF
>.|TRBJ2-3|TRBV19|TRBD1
TGTGCCAGTAGTATGACGGGACAGGGGGCAGATACGCAGTATTTT
CASSMTGQGADTQYF
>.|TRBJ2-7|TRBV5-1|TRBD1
TGCGCCAGCAGCTCCGGGACAGGGGTAATGACCTACGAGCAGTACTTC
CASSSGTGVMTYEQYF
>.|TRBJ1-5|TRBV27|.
TGTGCCAGCAGTTTCGGGAGGAGCCGAAATCAGCCCCAGCATTTT
CASSFGRSRNQPQHF
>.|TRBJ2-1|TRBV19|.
TGTGCCAGTAGTGTCGGCCAGGGGAATGAGCAGTTCTTC
CASSVGQGNEQFF
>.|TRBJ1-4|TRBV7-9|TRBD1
TGTGCCAGCAGCCCGATGATGGGACAGGCTAATGAAAAACTGTTTTTT
CASSPMMGQANEKLFF
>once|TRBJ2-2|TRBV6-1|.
TGTGCCAGCACCGAACTAAGGGAAACCGGGGAGCTGTTTTTT
CASTELRETGELFF
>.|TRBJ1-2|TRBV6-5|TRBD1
TGTGCCAGCAGTTTTTCCCCGGGACAGGGAAGTAACACCTTC
CASSFSPGQGSNTF
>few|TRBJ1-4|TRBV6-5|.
TGTGCCAGCAGTTACTCGCCTGCGGAAGATGAAAAACTGTTTTTT
CASSYSPAEDEKLFF
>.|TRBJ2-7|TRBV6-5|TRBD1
TGTGCCAGCAGTAAGAGGACAGGATCCTACGAGCAGTACTTC
CASSKRTGSYEQYF
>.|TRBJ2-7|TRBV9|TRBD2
TGTGCCAGCAGCGTAGGAGGGCCCGGGACTAACTACGAGCAGTACTTC
CASSVGGPGTNYEQYF
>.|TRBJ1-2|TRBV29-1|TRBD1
TGCAGCGCGCGACACAGGGGCGACTATGGCTACACCTTC
CSARHRGDYGYTF